One and the same sample provided the 3 T cell receptor beta chains below, sequenced in a study of blood T cell repertoires in COVID-19. Assay: immunoSEQ multiplex PCR; the TCRdb copy retains only in-frame clones and omits some. This sample carries 350,000 or so clones, around 86% of them seen once, and the ten largest clones take 4% to 5.5%. Sequencing was done on a sample of PBMCs or T cells enriched from blood (not recorded which). Receptor source: a woman between 40 and 55 years old with acute COVID-19.

This chain joins TRBV5-1 and TRBJ2-7; D possibly corresponds to TRBD1 (8 bases). The germline V gene encodes CDR1 SGHRS and CDR2 YFSETQ. V was clipped by 3 bases and J by 5 bases, with 18 bases between them. The CDR3 is 15 residues long. In nucleotides, the CDR3 is TGCGCCAGCAGCTCAGCGGGACAGGTCCAGGACGAGCAGTACTTC. Translation gives CASSSAGQVQDEQYF.

CDR3 sequence (DNA): TGTGCCAGCAGTGAAGGGAGGGGGCATGGCACTGAAGCTTTCTTT. Amino acid sequence: CASSEGRGHGTEAFF. The gene calls are TRBV6-1 and TRBJ1-1; 7 bases are a match to TRBD1. The CDR3 runs to 15 residues. V was pared by 1 base and J by 4 bases, with 6 bases of the junction left unmatched. Germline assignment: CDR1 MNHNS and CDR2 SASEGT.

The rearrangement joins TRBV5-1 to TRBJ2-1, with 9 bases aligning to TRBD2. The CDR3 runs 16 residues. Trimming took 1 base from V and 5 from J; bases not matched to a gene: 7. Germline CDR1 is SGHRS and CDR2 is YFSETQ. CDR3 nucleotide sequence: TGCGCCAGCAGCTTGACGGCGGGGGGGCCCCACAATGAGCAGTTCTTC. Protein sequence: CASSLTAGGPHNEQFF.